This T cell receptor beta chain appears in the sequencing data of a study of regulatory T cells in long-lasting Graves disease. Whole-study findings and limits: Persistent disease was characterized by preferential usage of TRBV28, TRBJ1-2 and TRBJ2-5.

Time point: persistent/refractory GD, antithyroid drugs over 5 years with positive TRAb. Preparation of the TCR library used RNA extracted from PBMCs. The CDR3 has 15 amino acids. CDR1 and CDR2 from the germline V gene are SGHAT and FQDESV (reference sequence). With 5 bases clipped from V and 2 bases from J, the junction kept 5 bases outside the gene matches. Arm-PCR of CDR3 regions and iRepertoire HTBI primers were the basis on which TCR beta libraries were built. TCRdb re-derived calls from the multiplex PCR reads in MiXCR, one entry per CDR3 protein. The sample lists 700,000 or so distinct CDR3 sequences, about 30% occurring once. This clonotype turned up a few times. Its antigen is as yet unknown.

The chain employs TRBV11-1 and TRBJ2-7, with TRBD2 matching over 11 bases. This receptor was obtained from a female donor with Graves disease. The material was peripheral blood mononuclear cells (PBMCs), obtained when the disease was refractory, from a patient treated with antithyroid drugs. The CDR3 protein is CASSSTSGSTYEQYF. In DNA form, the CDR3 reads TGTGCCAGCAGCAGTACTAGCGGGAGCACCTACGAGCAGTACTTC. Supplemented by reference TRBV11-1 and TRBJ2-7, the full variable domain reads EAEVAQSPRYKITEKSQAVAFWCDPISGHATLYWYRQILGQGPELLVQFQDESVVDDSQLPKDRFSAERLKGVDSTLKIQPAELGDSAMYLCASSSTSGSTYEQYFGPGTRLTVT.